The clone carrying this T cell receptor (beta chain) was seen at least ten times. What it recognizes is unknown. A quantitative 5'-RACE method, one with molecular barcodes, was used to make TCR beta libraries. TCRdb analysed the 5' RACE reads with MiXCR anew, one entry per CDR3 protein. The data show approximately 42,000 distinct CDR3 sequences, 4% seen once. The data originate from a study of CD8 T cells in ankylosing spondylitis. Broader study findings: A TCR beta motif of about eight highly homologous variants appeared characteristic of ankylosing spondylitis blood. Reportedly, disease-linked clones are significantly enriched in ankylosing spondylitis patients' matched synovial fluid. A subset of motif variants has previously been described in the synovial fluid and blood of reactive arthritis.

The TCR originated in a female donor with ankylosing spondylitis or in good health (not recorded which). Source material: blood, either unsorted or a sorted T cell fraction (not recorded which).

As DNA, the CDR3 is TGTGCCAGCAGCGGGGGGACAGGGGCCCGTGGCTCTGGAAACACCATATATTTT. Translated: CASSGGTGARGSGNTIYF. The chain employs TRBV9 and TRBJ1-3; 10 bases map to TRBD1. V shed 3 bases and J 0 bases; nucleotides not matched to a gene: 9. In germline, CDR1 is SGDLS, CDR2 YYNGEE. This CDR3 comprises 18 residues.